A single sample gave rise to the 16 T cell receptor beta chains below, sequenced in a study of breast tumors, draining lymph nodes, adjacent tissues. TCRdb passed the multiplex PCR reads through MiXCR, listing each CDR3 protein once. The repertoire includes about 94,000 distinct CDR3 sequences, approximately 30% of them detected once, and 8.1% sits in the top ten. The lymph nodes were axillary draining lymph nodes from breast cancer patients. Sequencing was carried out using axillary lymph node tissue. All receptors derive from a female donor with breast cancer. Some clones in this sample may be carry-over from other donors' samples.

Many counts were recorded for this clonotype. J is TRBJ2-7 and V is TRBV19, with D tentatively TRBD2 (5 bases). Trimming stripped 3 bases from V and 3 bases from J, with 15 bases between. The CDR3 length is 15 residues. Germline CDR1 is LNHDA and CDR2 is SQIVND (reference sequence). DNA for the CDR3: TGTGCCAGTAGTATGAGGGTCCTCGGAGGCTACGAGCAGTACTTC. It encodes CASSMRVLGGYEQYF.

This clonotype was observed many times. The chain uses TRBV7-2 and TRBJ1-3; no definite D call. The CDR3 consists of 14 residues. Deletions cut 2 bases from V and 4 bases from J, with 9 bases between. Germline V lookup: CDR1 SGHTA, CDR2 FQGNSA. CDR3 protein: CASSLSVSGNTIYF. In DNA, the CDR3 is TGTGCCAGCAGCTTAAGCGTTTCGGGAAACACCATATATTTT. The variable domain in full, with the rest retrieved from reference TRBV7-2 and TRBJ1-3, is GAGVSQSPSNKVTEKGKDVELRCDPISGHTALYWYRQSLGQGLEFLIYFQGNSAPDKSGLPSDRFSAERTGGSVSTLTIQRTQQEDSAVYLCASSLSVSGNTIYFGEGSWLTVV.

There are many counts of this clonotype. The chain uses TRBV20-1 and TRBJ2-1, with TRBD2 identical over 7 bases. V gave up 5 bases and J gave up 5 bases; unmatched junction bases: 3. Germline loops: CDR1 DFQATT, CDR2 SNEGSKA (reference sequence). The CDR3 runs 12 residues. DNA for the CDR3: TGCAGTGCTTTGCGGGAGAACAATGAGCAGTTCTTC. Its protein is CSALRENNEQFF.

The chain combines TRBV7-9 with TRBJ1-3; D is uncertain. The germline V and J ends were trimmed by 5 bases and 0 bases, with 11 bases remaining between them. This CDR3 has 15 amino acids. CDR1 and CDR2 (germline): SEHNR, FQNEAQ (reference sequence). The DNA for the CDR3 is TGTGCCAGCAGCGCATTCGAGAGCTCTGGAAACACCATATATTTT. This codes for CASSAFESSGNTIYF.

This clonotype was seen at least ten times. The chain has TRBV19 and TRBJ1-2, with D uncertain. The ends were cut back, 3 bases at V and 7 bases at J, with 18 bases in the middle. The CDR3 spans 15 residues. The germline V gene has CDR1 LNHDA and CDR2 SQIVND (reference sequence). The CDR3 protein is CASSISGESISGYTF. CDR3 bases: TGTGCCAGTAGTATCAGCGGGGAATCTATCTCTGGCTACACCTTC.

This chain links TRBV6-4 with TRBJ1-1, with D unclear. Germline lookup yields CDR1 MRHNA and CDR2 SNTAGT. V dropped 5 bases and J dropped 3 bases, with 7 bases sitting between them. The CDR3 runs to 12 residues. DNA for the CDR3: TGTGCCAGCAGTCCGCAGTACACTGAAGCTTTCTTT. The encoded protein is CASSPQYTEAFF.

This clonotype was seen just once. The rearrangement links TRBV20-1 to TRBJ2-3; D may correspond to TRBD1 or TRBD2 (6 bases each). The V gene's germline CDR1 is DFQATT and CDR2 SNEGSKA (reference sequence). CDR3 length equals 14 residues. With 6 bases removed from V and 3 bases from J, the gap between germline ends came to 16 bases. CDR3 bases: TGCAGTGCCAGAAATAGGGGGGCAACAGATACGCAGTATTTT. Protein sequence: CSARNRGATDTQYF.

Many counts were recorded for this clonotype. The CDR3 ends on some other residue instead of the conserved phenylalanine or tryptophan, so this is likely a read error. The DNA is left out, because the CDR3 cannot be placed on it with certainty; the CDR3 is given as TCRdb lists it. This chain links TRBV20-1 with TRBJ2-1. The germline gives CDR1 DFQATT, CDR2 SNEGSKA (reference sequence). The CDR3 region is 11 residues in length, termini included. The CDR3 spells CSASALLAGIL.

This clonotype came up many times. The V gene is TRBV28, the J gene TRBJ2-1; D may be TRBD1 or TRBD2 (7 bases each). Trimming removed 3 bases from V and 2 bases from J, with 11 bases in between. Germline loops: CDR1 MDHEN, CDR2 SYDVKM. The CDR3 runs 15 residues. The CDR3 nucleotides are TGTGCCAGCAGTTTCGGGGGGACAGCCTACAATGAGCAGTTCTTC. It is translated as CASSFGGTAYNEQFF.

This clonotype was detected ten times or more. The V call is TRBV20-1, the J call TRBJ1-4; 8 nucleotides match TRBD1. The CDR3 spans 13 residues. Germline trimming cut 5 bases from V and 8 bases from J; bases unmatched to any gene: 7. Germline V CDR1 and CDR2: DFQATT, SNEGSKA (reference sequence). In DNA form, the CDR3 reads TGCAGTGCTTCCGGGACAGGAGGGGAAAAACTGTTTTTT. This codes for CSASGTGGEKLFF.

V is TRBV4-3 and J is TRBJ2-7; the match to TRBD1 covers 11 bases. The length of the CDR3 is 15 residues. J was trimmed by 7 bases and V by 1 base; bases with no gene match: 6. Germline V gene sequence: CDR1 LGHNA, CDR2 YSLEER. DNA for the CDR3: TGCGCCAGCAGCCAAGGATCCGGGACAGGGGGGGAGCAGTACTTC. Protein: CASSQGSGTGGEQYF.

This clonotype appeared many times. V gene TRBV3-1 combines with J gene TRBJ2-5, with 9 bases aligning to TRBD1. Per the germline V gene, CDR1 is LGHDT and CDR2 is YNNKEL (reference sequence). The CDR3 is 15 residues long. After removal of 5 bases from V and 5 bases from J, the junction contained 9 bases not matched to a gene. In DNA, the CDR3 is TGTGCCAGCAGCTACCTGACAGGGGGTGGGGAGACCCAGTACTTC. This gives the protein CASSYLTGGGETQYF.

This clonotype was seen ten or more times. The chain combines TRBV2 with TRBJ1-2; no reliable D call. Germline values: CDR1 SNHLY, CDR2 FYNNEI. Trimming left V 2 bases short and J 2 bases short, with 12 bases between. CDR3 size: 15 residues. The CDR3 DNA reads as TGTGCCAGCAGTGAAAGGGCAGCGCCGAACTATGGCTACACCTTC. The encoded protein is CASSERAAPNYGYTF.

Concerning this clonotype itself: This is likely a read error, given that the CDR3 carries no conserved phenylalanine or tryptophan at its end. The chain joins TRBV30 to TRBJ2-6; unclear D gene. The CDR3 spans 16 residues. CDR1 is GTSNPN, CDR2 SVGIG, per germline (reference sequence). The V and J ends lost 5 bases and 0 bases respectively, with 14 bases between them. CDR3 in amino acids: CAWGPGDRSGANVLTS. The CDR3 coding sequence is TGTGCCTGGGGGCCCGGCGACCGCTCTGGGGCCAACGTCCTGACTTCC.

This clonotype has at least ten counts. The DNA of the CDR3 is TGTGCCAGTAGTACCAGGACAGGATTGAATGAAAAACTGTTTTTT. Translation gives CASSTRTGLNEKLFF. The chain joins TRBV19 to TRBJ1-4; 7 nucleotides line up with TRBD1. The CDR3 contains 15 residues. Germline CDR1 LNHDA, CDR2 SQIVND (reference sequence). The J segment lost 5 bases and the V segment lost 4 bases, leaving 7 bases of the junction unmatched.

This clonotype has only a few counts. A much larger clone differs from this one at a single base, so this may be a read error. CDR3: CASSLTSSSEQYF. CDR3 nucleotides: TGTGCCAGCAGCCTAACTAGTTCCTCCGAGCAGTACTTC. The chain employs TRBV11-3 and TRBJ2-7; weak D call: TRBD2 (5 bases). Germline V gene lookup returns CDR1 SGHNT and CDR2 YENEEA. This CDR3 spans 13 amino acids.